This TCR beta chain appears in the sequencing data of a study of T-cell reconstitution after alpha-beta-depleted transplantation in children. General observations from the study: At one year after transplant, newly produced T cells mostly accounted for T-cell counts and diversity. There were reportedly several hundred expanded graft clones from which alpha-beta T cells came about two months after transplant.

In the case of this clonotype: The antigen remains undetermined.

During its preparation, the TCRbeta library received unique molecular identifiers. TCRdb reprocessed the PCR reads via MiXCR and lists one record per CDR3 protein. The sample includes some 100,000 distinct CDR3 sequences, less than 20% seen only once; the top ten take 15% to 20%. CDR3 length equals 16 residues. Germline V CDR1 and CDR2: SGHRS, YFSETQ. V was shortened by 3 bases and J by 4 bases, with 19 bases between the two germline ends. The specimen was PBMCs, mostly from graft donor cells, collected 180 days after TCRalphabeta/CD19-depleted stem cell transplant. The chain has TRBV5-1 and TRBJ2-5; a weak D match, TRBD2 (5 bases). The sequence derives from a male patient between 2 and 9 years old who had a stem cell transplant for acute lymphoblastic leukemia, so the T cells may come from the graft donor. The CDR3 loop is CASSSSTDNRGETQYF. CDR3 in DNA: TGCGCCAGCAGCTCCTCGACGGATAACCGGGGAGAGACCCAGTACTTC.